These T cell receptor beta chains were read from a single sample in a study of vaccination effects on CD4 cells after COVID-19. Sequenced by immunoSEQ multiplex PCR; TCRdb stores in-frame clones only, minus some. The sample consists of tens of thousands of clones, more than 70% of them appearing once. These TCRs are of unknown antigen specificity. Sample: CD4+ T cells from PBMCs cultured with HCoV-229E spike peptides, taken after COVID-19 vaccination. Receptors were obtained from a human donor who received a COVID-19 vaccine. CDR3s include the opening cysteine and the closing phenylalanine or tryptophan. D genes are given only for firm matches. Rows give clone size only sometimes, using once, few, many, or a class for an expanded clone.

.	.	TRBV2	TRBJ1-2	CASKLQGTMDGYTF	TGTGCCAGCAAGCTCCAGGGGACAATGGATGGCTACACCTTC
TRBD1	.	TRBV19	TRBJ1-3	CASSPIRDRVPGNTIYF	TGTGCCAGTAGTCCCATCCGGGACAGGGTACCTGGAAACACCATATATTTT
.	.	TRBV19	TRBJ1-5	CASSLRQTDQPQHF	TGTGCCAGTAGTCTCCGACAGACGGATCAGCCCCAGCATTTT
.	few	TRBV2	TRBJ1-2	CASSGQFVGYGYTF	TGTGCCAGCAGTGGACAGTTCGTTGGCTATGGCTACACCTTC
.	.	TRBV12-3/TRBV12-4	TRBJ1-2	CASTLQGFGGYTF	TGTGCCAGCACCCTCCAGGGATTCGGGGGCTACACCTTC
TRBD1	.	TRBV24-1	TRBJ2-1	CATSQTGTANEQFF	TGTGCCACCAGCCAGACCGGGACAGCCAATGAGCAGTTCTTC
.	.	TRBV7-2	TRBJ1-6	CASSREGPGAGSPLHF	TGTGCCAGCAGCCGGGAGGGGCCGGGGGCGGGATCACCCCTCCACTTT
.	.	TRBV9	TRBJ2-2	CASSVVPSNTGELFF	TGTGCCAGCAGCGTAGTCCCCTCGAACACCGGGGAGCTGTTTTTT
TRBD1	.	TRBV5-8	TRBJ1-5	CASSFGGTDRANQPQHF	TGTGCCAGCAGCTTCGGCGGAACGGACAGGGCCAATCAGCCCCAGCATTTT
TRBD1	.	TRBV28	TRBJ1-3	CASSPPGQDLDPSGNTIYF	TGTGCCAGCAGTCCACCGGGACAGGACCTAGACCCCTCTGGAAACACCATATATTTT
.	.	TRBV29-1	TRBJ1-2	CSVLDSFNYGYTF	TGCAGCGTTCTGGACAGTTTTAACTATGGCTACACCTTC
.	.	TRBV7-9	TRBJ1-1	CASTLSGGEAFF	TGTGCCAGCACCCTCTCGGGGGGAGAAGCTTTCTTT
.	.	TRBV9	TRBJ2-1	CASSERGAYNEQFF	TGTGCCAGCAGCGAGCGCGGGGCCTACAATGAGCAGTTCTTC
.	.	TRBV7-9	TRBJ2-3	CASSLVPGTDTQYF	TGTGCCAGCAGCTTAGTTCCAGGAACAGATACGCAGTATTTT
.	few	TRBV4-1	TRBJ1-3	CASSRAEKVGRDTIYF	TGCGCCAGCAGCCGAGCAGAGAAGGTAGGGAGGGACACCATATATTTT
.	.	TRBV7-2	TRBJ1-5	CASRREGGNQPQHF	TGTGCCAGCAGAAGAGAGGGGGGCAATCAGCCCCAGCATTTT
.	.	TRBV5-8	TRBJ2-3	CASSRRVAPTDTQYF	TGTGCCAGCAGCCGACGGGTCGCTCCCACAGATACGCAGTATTTT
.	.	TRBV29-1	TRBJ2-4	CSVRQEYLAKNIQYF	TGCAGCGTTAGACAGGAATACTTAGCCAAAAACATTCAGTACTTC
.	.	TRBV6-1	TRBJ1-1	CASSERQPAYTEAFF	TGTGCCAGCAGTGAGAGACAACCCGCCTACACTGAAGCTTTCTTT
TRBD1	few	TRBV5-1	TRBJ1-2	CASSTWTGGDGYTF	TGCGCCAGCAGCACCTGGACAGGGGGCGATGGCTACACCTTC
.	.	TRBV7-2	TRBJ1-1	CASSLDLGVGNTEAFF	TGTGCCAGCAGCTTAGATTTAGGGGTCGGGAACACTGAAGCTTTCTTT
.	.	TRBV2	TRBJ1-1	CASSYSAMNTEAFF	TGTGCCAGCAGTTATTCAGCGATGAACACTGAAGCTTTCTTT
.	.	TRBV29-1	TRBJ2-2	CSVSRGTNTGELFF	TGCAGCGTTTCCAGGGGAACGAACACCGGGGAGCTGTTTTTT
TRBD1	.	TRBV2	TRBJ1-1	CASSPDRGRDTEAFF	TGTGCCAGCAGCCCTGACAGGGGGCGCGACACTGAAGCTTTCTTT
.	.	TRBV5-1	TRBJ1-4	CASSFMGGKEKLFF	TGCGCCAGCAGCTTTATGGGGGGTAAGGAAAAACTGTTTTTT
.	.	TRBV19	TRBJ1-2	CASSIEAKRGYTF	TGTGCCAGTAGTATAGAGGCTAAGCGGGGCTACACCTTC
TRBD1	.	TRBV28	TRBJ2-1	CASSFSDRGVWGQFF	TGTGCCAGCAGTTTTTCCGACAGGGGGGTCTGGGGGCAGTTCTTC
.	few	TRBV6-4	TRBJ1-6	CASSDSSGSYNSPLHF	TGTGCCAGCAGTGACTCGAGTGGCAGCTATAATTCACCCCTCCACTTT
.	.	TRBV6-5	TRBJ1-1	CASSYTRGSMNTEAFF	TGTGCCAGCAGTTACACCCGGGGCAGCATGAACACTGAAGCTTTCTTT
TRBD1	.	TRBV5-1	TRBJ1-4	CASSLQTGGAGNEKLFF	TGCGCCAGCAGCTTACAAACAGGGGGCGCGGGGAATGAAAAACTGTTTTTT
.	.	TRBV24-1	TRBJ2-3	CATSDSPSFTQYF	TGTGCCACCAGTGATTCCCCTAGTTTTACGCAGTATTTT
.	few	TRBV2	TRBJ1-3	CASGRTAGNTIYF	TGTGCCAGCGGACGGACGGCAGGAAACACCATATATTTT
.	.	TRBV5-1	TRBJ1-6	CASSFGDYNSPLHF	TGCGCCAGCAGCTTCGGGGACTATAATTCACCCCTCCACTTT
.	few	TRBV27	TRBJ1-5	CASPQEPQHF	TGTGCCAGCCCACAGGAGCCCCAGCATTTT
.	.	TRBV19	TRBJ1-1	CASSIATEAFF	TGTGCCAGTAGTATCGCCACTGAAGCTTTCTTT
TRBD2	.	TRBV9	TRBJ2-2	CASSAWRGGNTGELFF	TGTGCCAGCAGCGCTTGGCGGGGGGGCAACACCGGGGAGCTGTTTTTT